The entry below gives a single TCR beta chain sequence along with its context. With random hexamers, reverse transcription was performed on roughly 0.45 to 1 ug of RNA. MiXCR, applied by TCRdb to the immunoSEQ multiplex PCR reads, yields one record per CDR3 protein. The data show about 150,000 distinct CDR3 sequences, around 96% seen once. This entry is derived from a study of CD8 T cells in Susac syndrome. The junction had 5 bases not matched to a gene; V was cut back by 5 bases and J by 1 base. The CDR3 contains 15 residues. Germline V gives CDR1 SQVTM, CDR2 ANQGSEA. Included as multiple sclerosis controls were treatment-naive patients who had stable or active relapsing-remitting disease. TEMRA cells were FACS-enriched, and CD8+ and CD4+ T cells were isolated negatively.

The sequence was obtained from a human donor with multiple sclerosis. The sample comprised CD8+ T cells from PBMCs. The V and J genes are TRBV29-1 and TRBJ2-5, with 12 nucleotides matching TRBD2. This CDR3 reads CSVRTSGALQETQYF. Here the CDR3 DNA reads TGCAGCGTTCGGACTAGCGGGGCACTCCAAGAGACCCAGTACTTC.